This TCR beta chain was profiled in a study of chemoradiotherapy in HPV16-positive cancers. This clone was picked up one time. As yet, its antigen is unknown. Assay: immunoSEQ multiplex PCR; the TCRdb copy retains only in-frame clones and omits some. This repertoire shows roughly 21,000 clones, around 87% found once; its top ten account for approximately 4.6%. Study-wide points: Better recurrence-free survival went with HPV-responsive T-cell expansion in HPV16-positive patients. During treatment, candidate HPV-specific clones and E7-related motifs expanded in tumor.

The source material was blood, sampled from a patient who underwent chemoradiotherapy. The sequence was collected from a human donor with HPV-associated anogenital cancer.

CDR3 nucleotides: TGCGCCAGCAGCCGGGAACTAGGGTCTTACAATGAGCAGTTCTTC. It translates to CASSRELGSYNEQFF. The chain has TRBV4-3 and TRBJ2-1; D perhaps matches TRBD2 (5 bases). The CDR3 consists of 15 residues. Germline V lookup: CDR1 LGHNA, CDR2 YSLEER. Deletions cut 4 bases from V and 4 bases from J, with 14 bases between.